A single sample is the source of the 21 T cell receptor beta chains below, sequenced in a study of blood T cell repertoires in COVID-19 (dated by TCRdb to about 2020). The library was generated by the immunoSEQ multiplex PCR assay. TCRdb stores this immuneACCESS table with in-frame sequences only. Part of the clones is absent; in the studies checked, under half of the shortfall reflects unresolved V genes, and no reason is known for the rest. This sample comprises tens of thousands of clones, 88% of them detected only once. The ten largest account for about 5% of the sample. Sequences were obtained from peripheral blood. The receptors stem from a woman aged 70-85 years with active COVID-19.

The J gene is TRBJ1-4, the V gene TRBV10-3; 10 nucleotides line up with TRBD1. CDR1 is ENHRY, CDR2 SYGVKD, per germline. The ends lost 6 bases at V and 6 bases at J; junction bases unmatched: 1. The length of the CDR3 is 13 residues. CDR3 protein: CAISGTGDEKLFF. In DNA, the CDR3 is TGTGCCATCAGCGGGACAGGGGATGAAAAACTGTTTTTT.

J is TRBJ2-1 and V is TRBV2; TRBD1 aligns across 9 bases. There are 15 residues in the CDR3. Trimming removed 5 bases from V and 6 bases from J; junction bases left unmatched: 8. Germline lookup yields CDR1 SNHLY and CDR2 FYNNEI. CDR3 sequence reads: CASSQDRGRINEQFF. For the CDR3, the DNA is TGTGCCAGCAGTCAGGACAGGGGCAGGATCAATGAGCAGTTCTTC.

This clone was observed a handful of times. CDR3 coding DNA: TGTGCCAGCACGGACAGCTCTGGAAACACCATATATTTT. Translation: CASTDSSGNTIYF. V gene TRBV9 combines with J gene TRBJ1-3, with TRBD1 as a possible D gene (6 bases). The CDR3 loop spans 13 amino acids. V was cut by 6 bases and J by 0 bases, with 7 bases left in between. The germline V gene encodes CDR1 SGDLS and CDR2 YYNGEE.

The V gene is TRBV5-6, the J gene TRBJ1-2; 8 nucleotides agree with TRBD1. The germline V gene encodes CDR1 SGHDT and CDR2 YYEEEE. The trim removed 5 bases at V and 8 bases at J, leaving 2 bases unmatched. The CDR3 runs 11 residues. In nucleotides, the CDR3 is TGTGCCAGCAGTTCAGGGGGCGGCTACACCTTC. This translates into CASSSGGGYTF.

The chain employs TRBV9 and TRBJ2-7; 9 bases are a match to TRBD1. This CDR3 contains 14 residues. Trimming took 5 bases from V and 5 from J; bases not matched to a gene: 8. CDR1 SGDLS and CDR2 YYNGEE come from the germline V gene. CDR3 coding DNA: TGTGCCAGCAGTCGGACAGGGGTAGTGGACGAGCAGTACTTC. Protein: CASSRTGVVDEQYF.

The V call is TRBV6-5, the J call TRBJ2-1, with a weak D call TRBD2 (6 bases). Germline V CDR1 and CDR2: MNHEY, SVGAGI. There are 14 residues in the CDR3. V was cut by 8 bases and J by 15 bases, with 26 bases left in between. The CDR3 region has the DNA TGTGCCAGCTTGCTGACTAGAGAACGGTTTCGATGGTTCTTC. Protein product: CASLLTRERFRWFF.

The DNA for the CDR3 is TGTGCCAGCAGCCGCCGCGGCTATAGCAATCAGCCCCAGCATTTT. Translating gives CASSRRGYSNQPQHF. The rearrangement links TRBV5-6 to TRBJ1-5; D call uncertain. V was trimmed by 4 bases and J by 0 bases, leaving 11 bases between them. CDR1 and CDR2 from the germline V gene are SGHDT and YYEEEE. CDR3 length equals 15 residues.

The CDR3 loop is CATSRAGTTNYGYTF. In DNA form, the CDR3 reads TGTGCCACCAGCAGAGCGGGGACAACTAACTATGGCTACACCTTC. This chain uses TRBV15 with TRBJ1-2, with D possibly being TRBD1 (6 bases). Germline assignment: CDR1 LNHNV and CDR2 YYDKDF (reference sequence). With 1 base removed from V and 0 bases from J, the gap between germline ends came to 9 bases. The CDR3 extends over 15 amino acids.

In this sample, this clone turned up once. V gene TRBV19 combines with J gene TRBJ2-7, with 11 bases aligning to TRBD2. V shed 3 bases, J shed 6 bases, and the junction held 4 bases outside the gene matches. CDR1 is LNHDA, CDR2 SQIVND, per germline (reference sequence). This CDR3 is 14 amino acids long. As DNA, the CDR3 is TGTGCCAGTAGTATTTCTAGCGGGGGGATCGAGCAGTACTTC. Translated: CASSISSGGIEQYF. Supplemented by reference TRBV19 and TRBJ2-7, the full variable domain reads DGGITQSPKYLFRKEGQNVTLSCEQNLNHDAMYWYRQDPGQGLRLIYYSQIVNDFQKGDIAEGYSVSREKKESFPLTVTSAQKNPTAFYLCASSISSGGIEQYFGPGTRLTVT.

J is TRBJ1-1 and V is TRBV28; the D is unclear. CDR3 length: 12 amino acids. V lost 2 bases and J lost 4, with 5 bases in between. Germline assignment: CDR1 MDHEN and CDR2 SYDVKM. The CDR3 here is CASSLLLTEAFF. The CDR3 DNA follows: TGTGCCAGCAGTTTACTACTCACTGAAGCTTTCTTT.

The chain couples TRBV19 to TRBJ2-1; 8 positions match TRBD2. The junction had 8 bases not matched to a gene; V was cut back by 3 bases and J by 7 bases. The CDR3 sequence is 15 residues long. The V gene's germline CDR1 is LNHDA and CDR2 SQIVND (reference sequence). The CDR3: CASSITGGAGNEQFF. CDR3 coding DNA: TGTGCCAGTAGTATCACCGGGGGGGCCGGGAATGAGCAGTTCTTC.

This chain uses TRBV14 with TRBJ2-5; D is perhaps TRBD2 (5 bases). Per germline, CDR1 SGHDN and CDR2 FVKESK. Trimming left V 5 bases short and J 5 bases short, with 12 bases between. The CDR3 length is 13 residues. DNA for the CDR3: TGTGCCAGCAGCGCCCGAAGGAGGGAGACCCAGTACTTC. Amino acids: CASSARRRETQYF. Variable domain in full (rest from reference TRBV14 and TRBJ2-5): EAGVTQFPSHSVIEKGQTVTLRCDPISGHDNLYWYRRVMGKEIKFLLHFVKESKQDESGMPNNRFLAERTGGTYSTLKVQPAELEDSGVYFCASSARRRETQYFGPGTRLLVL.

The CDR3 coding sequence is TGTGCCAGCAGACGGACAGGGGGTTGGCAGCCCCAGCATTTT. Residues: CASRRTGGWQPQHF. The rearrangement joins TRBV27 to TRBJ1-5; 10 positions match TRBD1. This CDR3 has 14 residues. The V segment lost 6 bases and the J segment 7 bases; nucleotides outside the gene matches: 6. Germline values: CDR1 MNHEY, CDR2 SMNVEV (reference sequence).

The CDR3 region is CASSLETANTEAFF. CDR3 DNA: TGCGCCAGCAGCTTGGAGACAGCCAACACTGAAGCTTTCTTT. V is TRBV5-1 and J is TRBJ1-1; D might be TRBD1 (5 bases). CDR1 SGHRS and CDR2 YFSETQ come from the germline V gene. V lost 0 bases to trimming and J lost 2 bases, with 8 bases between them. There are 14 residues in the CDR3.

Here the CDR3 reads CASSLQTGGNSPLHF. CDR3 nucleotides: TGCGCCAGCAGCTTGCAAACTGGAGGTAATTCACCCCTCCACTTT. The V gene is TRBV5-1, the J gene TRBJ1-6; D gene ambiguous. The CDR3 sequence is 15 residues long. The V end lost 1 base, the J end lost 6 bases, and 11 bases lay between the germline ends. Germline V gene data show CDR1 as SGHRS and CDR2 as YFSETQ.

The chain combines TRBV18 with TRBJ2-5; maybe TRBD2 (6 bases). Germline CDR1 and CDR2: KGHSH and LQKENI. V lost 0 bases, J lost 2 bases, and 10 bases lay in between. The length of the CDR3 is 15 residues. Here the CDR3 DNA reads TGTGCCAGCTCACCACCCGGTGGGGGGCAAGAGACCCAGTACTTC. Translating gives CASSPPGGGQETQYF.

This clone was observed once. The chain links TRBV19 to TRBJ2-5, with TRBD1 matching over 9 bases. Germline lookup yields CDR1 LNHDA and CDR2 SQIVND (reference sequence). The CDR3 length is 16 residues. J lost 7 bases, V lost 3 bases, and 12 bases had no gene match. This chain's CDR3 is CASSISGTGQKGTQYF. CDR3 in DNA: TGTGCCAGTAGTATTTCGGGGACAGGGCAAAAGGGGACCCAGTACTTC.

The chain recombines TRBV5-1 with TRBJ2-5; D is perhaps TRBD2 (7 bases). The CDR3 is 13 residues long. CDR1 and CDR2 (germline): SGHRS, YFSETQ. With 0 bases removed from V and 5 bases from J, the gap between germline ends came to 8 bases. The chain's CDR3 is CASSLGGGETQYF. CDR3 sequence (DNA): TGCGCCAGCAGCTTGGGGGGGGGCGAGACCCAGTACTTC.

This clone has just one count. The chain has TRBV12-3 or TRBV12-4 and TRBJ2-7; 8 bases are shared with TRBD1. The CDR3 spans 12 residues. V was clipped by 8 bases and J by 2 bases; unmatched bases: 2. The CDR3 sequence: CASSQGAYEQYF. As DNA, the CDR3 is TGTGCCAGCTCACAGGGGGCCTACGAGCAGTACTTC.

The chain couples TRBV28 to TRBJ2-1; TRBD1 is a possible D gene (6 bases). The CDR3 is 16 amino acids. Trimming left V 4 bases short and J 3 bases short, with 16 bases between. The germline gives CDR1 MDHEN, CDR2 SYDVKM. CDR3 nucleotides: TGTGCCAGCAGTTCAATCGGGACACCTAACTACAATGAGCAGTTCTTC. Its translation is CASSSIGTPNYNEQFF.

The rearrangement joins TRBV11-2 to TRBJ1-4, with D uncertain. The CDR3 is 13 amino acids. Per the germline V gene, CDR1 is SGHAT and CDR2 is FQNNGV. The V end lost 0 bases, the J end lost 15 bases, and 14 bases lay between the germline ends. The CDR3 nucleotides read TGTGCCAGCAGCTTAGATCAACTGGGCTCGGTGTTTTTT. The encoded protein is CASSLDQLGSVFF.